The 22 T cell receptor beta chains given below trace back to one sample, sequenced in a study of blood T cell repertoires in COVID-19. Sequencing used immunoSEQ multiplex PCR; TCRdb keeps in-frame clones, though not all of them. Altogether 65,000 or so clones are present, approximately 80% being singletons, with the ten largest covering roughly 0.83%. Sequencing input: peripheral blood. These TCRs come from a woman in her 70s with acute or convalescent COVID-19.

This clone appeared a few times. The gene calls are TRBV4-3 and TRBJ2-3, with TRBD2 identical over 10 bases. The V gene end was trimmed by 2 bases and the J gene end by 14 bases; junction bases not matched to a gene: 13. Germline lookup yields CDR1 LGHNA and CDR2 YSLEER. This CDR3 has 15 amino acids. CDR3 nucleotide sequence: TGCGCCAGCAGCCAAATTAGGAGCGGGGGGGCCATGCCGTATTTT. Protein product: CASSQIRSGGAMPYF.

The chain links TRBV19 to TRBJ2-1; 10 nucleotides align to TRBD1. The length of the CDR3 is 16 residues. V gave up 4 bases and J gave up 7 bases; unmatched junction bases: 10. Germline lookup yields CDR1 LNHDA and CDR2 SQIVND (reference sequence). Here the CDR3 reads CASSTTGTGVPNEQFF. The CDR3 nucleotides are TGTGCCAGTAGTACCACCGGGACAGGGGTCCCAAATGAGCAGTTCTTC.

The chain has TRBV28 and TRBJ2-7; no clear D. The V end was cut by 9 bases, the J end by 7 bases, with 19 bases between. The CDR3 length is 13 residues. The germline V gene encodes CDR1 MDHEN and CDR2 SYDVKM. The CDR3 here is CASTTDFKKEQYF. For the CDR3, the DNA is TGTGCCAGTACCACTGACTTTAAAAAGGAGCAGTACTTC.

The CDR3 sequence is CASSIVAGINNEQFF. In nucleotides, the CDR3 is TGTGCCAGTAGTATTGTAGCGGGAATCAACAATGAGCAGTTCTTC. The chain joins TRBV19 to TRBJ2-1; 8 bases are shared with TRBD2. The CDR3 consists of 15 residues. V shed 3 bases, J shed 5 bases, and the junction held 6 bases outside the gene matches. Per germline, CDR1 LNHDA and CDR2 SQIVND (reference sequence).

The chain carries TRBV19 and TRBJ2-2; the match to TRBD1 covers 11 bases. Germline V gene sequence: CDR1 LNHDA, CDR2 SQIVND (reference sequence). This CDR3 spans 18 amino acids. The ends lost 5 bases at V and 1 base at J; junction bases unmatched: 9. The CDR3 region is CASSLRDRGSWNTGELFF. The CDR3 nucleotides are TGTGCCAGTAGTCTCCGGGACAGGGGGTCCTGGAACACCGGGGAGCTGTTTTTT. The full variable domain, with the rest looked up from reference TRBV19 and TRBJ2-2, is DGGITQSPKYLFRKEGQNVTLSCEQNLNHDAMYWYRQDPGQGLRLIYYSQIVNDFQKGDIAEGYSVSREKKESFPLTVTSAQKNPTAFYLCASSLRDRGSWNTGELFFGEGSRLTVL.

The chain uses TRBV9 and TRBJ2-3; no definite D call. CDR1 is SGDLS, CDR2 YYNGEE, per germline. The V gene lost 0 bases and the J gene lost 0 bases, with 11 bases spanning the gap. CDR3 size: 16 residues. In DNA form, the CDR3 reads TGTGCCAGCAGCGTAGGCTCGGGTATGAGCACAGATACGCAGTATTTT. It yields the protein CASSVGSGMSTDTQYF.

CDR3 in amino acids: CASSGLTGSETQYF. The CDR3 bases are TGTGCCAGCAGCGGCTTGACAGGGAGCGAGACCCAGTACTTC. The chain recombines TRBV9 with TRBJ2-5, with 7 bases fitting TRBD1. The germline gives CDR1 SGDLS, CDR2 YYNGEE. This CDR3 is built from 14 residues. The V segment lost 3 bases and the J segment 5 bases; nucleotides outside the gene matches: 7.

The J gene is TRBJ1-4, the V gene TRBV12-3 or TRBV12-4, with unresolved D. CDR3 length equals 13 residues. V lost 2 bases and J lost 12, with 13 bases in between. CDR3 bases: TGTGCCAGCAGTTTAATCGGTGACCGGGAACTGTTTTTT. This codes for CASSLIGDRELFF.

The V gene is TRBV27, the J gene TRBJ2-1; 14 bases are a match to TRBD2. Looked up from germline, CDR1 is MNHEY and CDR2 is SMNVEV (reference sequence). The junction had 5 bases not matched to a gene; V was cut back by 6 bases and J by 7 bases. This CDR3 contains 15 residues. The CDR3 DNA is TGTGCCAGCAGCTTTGGGACTAGCGGGAGTAATGAGCAGTTCTTC. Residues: CASSFGTSGSNEQFF.

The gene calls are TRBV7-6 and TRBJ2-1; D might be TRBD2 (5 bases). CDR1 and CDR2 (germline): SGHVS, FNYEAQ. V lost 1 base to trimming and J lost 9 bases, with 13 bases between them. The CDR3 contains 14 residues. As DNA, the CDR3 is TGTGCCAGCAGCTTAGATGAGGGCCCCTCTGAGCAGTTCTTC. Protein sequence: CASSLDEGPSEQFF.

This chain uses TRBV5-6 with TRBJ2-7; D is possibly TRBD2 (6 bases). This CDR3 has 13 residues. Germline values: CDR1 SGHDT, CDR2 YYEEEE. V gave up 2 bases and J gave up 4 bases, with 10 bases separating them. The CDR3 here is CASSFRDSYEQYF. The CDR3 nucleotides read TGTGCCAGCAGCTTTAGGGACTCTTACGAGCAGTACTTC.

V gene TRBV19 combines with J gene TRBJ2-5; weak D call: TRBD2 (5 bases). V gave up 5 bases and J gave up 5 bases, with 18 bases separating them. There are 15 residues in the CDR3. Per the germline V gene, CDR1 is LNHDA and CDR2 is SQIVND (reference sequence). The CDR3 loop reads CASSRGRVQRETQYF. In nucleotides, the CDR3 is TGTGCCAGTAGTCGGGGTCGAGTCCAGAGGGAGACCCAGTACTTC.

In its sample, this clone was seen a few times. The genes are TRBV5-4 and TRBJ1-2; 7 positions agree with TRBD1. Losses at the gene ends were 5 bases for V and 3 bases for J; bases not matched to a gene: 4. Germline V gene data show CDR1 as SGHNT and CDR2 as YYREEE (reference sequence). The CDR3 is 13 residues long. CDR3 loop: CASRFQGDYGYTF. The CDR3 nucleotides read TGTGCCAGCAGATTTCAGGGGGACTATGGCTACACCTTC.

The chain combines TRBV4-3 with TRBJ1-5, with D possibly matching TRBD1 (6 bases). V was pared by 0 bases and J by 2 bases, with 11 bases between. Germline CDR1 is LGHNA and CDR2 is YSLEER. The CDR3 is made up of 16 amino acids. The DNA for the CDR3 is TGCGCCAGCAGCCAAGATTTGGGGGCTGGCAATCAGCCCCAGCATTTT. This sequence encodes CASSQDLGAGNQPQHF.

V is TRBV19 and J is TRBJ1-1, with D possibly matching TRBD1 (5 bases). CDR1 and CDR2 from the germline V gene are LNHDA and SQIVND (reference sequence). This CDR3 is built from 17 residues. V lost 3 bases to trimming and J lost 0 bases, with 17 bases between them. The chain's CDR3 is CASSIRQDQGMNTEAFF. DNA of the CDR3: TGTGCCAGTAGTATCCGGCAGGATCAGGGTATGAACACTGAAGCTTTCTTT.

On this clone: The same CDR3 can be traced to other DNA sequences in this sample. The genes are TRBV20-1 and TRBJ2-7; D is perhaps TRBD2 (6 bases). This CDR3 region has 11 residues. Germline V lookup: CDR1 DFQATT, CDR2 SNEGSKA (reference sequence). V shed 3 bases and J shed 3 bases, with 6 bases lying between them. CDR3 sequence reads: CSARGGYEQYF. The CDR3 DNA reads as TGCAGTGCTAGGGGAGGCTACGAGCAGTACTTC.

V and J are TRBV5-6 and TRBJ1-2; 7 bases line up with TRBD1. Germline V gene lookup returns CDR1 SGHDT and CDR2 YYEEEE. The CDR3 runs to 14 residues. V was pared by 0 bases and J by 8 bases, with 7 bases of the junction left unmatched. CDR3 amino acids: CASSLGQGVGGYTF. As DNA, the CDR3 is TGTGCCAGCAGCTTGGGACAGGGAGTAGGAGGCTACACCTTC.

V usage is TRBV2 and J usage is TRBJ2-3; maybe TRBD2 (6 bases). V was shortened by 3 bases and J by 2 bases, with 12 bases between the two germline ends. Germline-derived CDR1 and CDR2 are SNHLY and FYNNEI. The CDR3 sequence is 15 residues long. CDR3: CASSDPGETTDTQYF. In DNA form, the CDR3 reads TGTGCCAGCAGTGACCCGGGAGAGACCACAGATACGCAGTATTTT.

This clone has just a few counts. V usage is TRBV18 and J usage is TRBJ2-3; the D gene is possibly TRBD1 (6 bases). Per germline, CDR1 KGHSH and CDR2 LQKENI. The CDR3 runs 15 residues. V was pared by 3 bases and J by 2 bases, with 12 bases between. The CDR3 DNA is TGTGCCAGCTCACCCTGGACAGAACTCACAGATACGCAGTATTTT. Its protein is CASSPWTELTDTQYF.

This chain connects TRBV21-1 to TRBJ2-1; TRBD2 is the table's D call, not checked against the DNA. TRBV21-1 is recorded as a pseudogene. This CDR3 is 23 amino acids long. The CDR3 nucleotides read TGTGCCAGCAGCATGAAGGGACAGCGCCGCCCGGGACTAGCGGGAGACCTCTACAATGAGCAGTTCTTC. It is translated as CASSMKGQRRPGLAGDLYNEQFF.

CDR3 in amino acids: CASSMTGLGGYTF. In DNA form, the CDR3 reads TGTGCCAGCAGCATGACAGGGTTAGGGGGCTACACCTTC. The rearrangement joins TRBV11-2 to TRBJ1-2, with 7 nucleotides matching TRBD1. The CDR3 has 13 amino acids. Trimming at V came to 5 bases and at J to 8 bases, leaving 8 bases not matched to a gene. Germline CDR1 SGHAT, CDR2 FQNNGV.

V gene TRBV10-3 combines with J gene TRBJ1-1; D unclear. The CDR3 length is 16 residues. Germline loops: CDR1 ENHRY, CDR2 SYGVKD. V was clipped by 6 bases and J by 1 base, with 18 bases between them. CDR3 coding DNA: TGTGCCATCAGAGACTGGACGGGAACCGCGAACACTGAAGCTTTCTTT. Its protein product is CAIRDWTGTANTEAFF.